These 28 T cell receptor beta chains share one sample of origin, sequenced in a study of T-cell memory formation after mild COVID-19. TCRdb analysed the 5' RACE reads with MiXCR anew, one entry per CDR3 protein. Here the sample spans about 560,000 distinct CDR3 sequences, 17% being singletons. The material sequenced was PBMCs or a T cell subset sorted from them (not recorded which). Source of these receptors: an adult woman who had mild COVID-19 (a few samples of this study predate the infection). Cell type and time point are not known.

This clonotype was observed a handful of times. V usage is TRBV20-1 and J usage is TRBJ2-2; perhaps TRBD1 as D (5 bases). CDR1 is DFQATT, CDR2 SNEGSKA, per germline (reference sequence). Trimming shortened V by 1 base and J by 1 base, and 10 bases separated the two germline ends. The CDR3 sequence is 15 residues long. CDR3 in amino acids: CSARAGHVNTGELFF. CDR3 sequence (DNA): TGCAGTGCTAGAGCCGGACACGTGAACACCGGGGAGCTGTTTTTT.

The V gene is TRBV12-3 or TRBV12-4, the J gene TRBJ2-1, with D possibly matching TRBD2 (6 bases). V lost 3 bases and J lost 9, with 21 bases in between. The CDR3 is 16 amino acids. In nucleotides, the CDR3 is TGTGCCAGCAGTTTGTTAGCGACTCTTTCGGGAGTTGAGCAGTTCTTC. Amino acid sequence: CASSLLATLSGVEQFF.

This rearrangement joins TRBV6-5 to TRBJ1-3, with D possibly matching TRBD1 (5 bases). V gave up 6 bases and J gave up 3 bases, with 15 bases separating them. This CDR3 has 15 amino acids. From germline, CDR1 is MNHEY and CDR2 SVGAGI. CDR3 coding DNA: TGTGCCAGCAGACCCCCCCAGGGCTATGGAAACACCATATATTTT. Translation: CASRPPQGYGNTIYF.

V usage is TRBV3-1 and J usage is TRBJ2-3; 10 positions match TRBD2. CDR1 is LGHDT, CDR2 YNNKEL, per germline (reference sequence). The CDR3 runs to 18 residues. J gave up 3 bases and V 3 bases, and 12 bases lay outside the gene matches. The DNA for the CDR3 is TGTGCCAGCAGCCAGAGGTTTAGCGGGGGGTCTCGTACAGATACGCAGTATTTT. It encodes CASSQRFSGGSRTDTQYF.

This clonotype has a handful of counts. This chain connects TRBV5-1 to TRBJ2-3; TRBD2 matches at 11 bases. The V gene end was trimmed by 0 bases and the J gene end by 0 bases; junction bases not matched to a gene: 6. Germline V gives CDR1 SGHRS, CDR2 YFSETQ. CDR3 length: 18 amino acids. CDR3 sequence reads: CASSLGLAGRWSTDTQYF. CDR3 nucleotide sequence: TGCGCCAGCAGCTTGGGACTAGCGGGGAGATGGAGCACAGATACGCAGTATTTT.

This clonotype was detected only a few times. This chain connects TRBV12-3 or TRBV12-4 to TRBJ1-5; no reliable D call. CDR3 length: 17 amino acids. Trimming removed 4 bases from V and 0 bases from J, with 16 bases in between. The CDR3 sequence: CASSSSGVSGSNQPQHF. In nucleotides, the CDR3 is TGTGCCAGCAGTTCTAGTGGGGTTAGCGGTAGCAATCAGCCCCAGCATTTT.

This clonotype was counted a few times. The chain links TRBV7-9 to TRBJ1-5; possible D gene TRBD1, 5 bases. The germline V and J ends were trimmed by 1 base and 5 bases, with 12 bases remaining between them. The CDR3 covers 15 residues. CDR1 SEHNR and CDR2 FQNEAQ come from the germline V gene (reference sequence). CDR3: CASSLVLRGDQPQHF. CDR3 DNA: TGTGCCAGCAGCTTAGTTCTTAGGGGTGATCAGCCCCAGCATTTT.

This clonotype was detected a few times. This rearrangement joins TRBV5-1 to TRBJ2-2; TRBD2 matches 8 bases. Germline V lookup: CDR1 SGHRS, CDR2 YFSETQ. Losses at the gene ends were 4 bases for V and 6 bases for J; bases not matched to a gene: 11. This CDR3 has 16 amino acids. The CDR3 here is CASSRTPGLEAGELFF. As DNA, the CDR3 is TGCGCCAGCAGCCGGACCCCGGGACTAGAGGCCGGGGAGCTGTTTTTT. The full variable domain, rest sourced from reference TRBV5-1 and TRBJ2-2, is KAGVTQTPRYLIKTRGQQVTLSCSPISGHRSVSWYQQTPGQGLQFLFEYFSETQRNKGNFPGRFSGRQFSNSRSEMNVSTLELGDSALYLCASSRTPGLEAGELFFGEGSRLTVL.

V gene TRBV2 combines with J gene TRBJ2-6; the D gene is possibly TRBD1 (5 bases). V dropped 8 bases and J dropped 0 bases, with 11 bases sitting between them. The CDR3 runs 15 residues. Germline CDR1 and CDR2: SNHLY and FYNNEI. CDR3 coding DNA: TGTGCCAGCGGGGCAGATGGCTCTGGGGCCAACGTCCTGACTTTC. Translation: CASGADGSGANVLTF.

This clonotype showed up just a few times. The chain recombines TRBV24-1 with TRBJ1-2; D gene uncertain. Germline V gives CDR1 KGHDR, CDR2 SFDVKD. Trimming removed 5 bases at V and 3 bases at J, with 9 bases between. CDR3 length: 13 amino acids. The CDR3 nucleotides read TGTGCCACCAGTGCGTCAGGTGACTATGGCTACACCTTC. The encoded protein is CATSASGDYGYTF.

In this sample, this clonotype turned up a few times. This chain links TRBV7-3 with TRBJ1-6; D unresolved. Between the trimmed V and J ends, which lost 6 bases and 8 bases, there was a span of 11 bases. The CDR3 covers 13 residues. Germline V CDR1 and CDR2: SGHTA, FQGTGA. CDR3 DNA: TGTGCCAGCAGTGAGGGAAGCGATTCACCCCTCCACTTT. Translating it yields CASSEGSDSPLHF.

This clonotype turned up a few times. This chain joins TRBV20-1 and TRBJ2-3; TRBD1 might be the D (5 bases). The CDR3 runs 15 residues. In germline, CDR1 is DFQATT, CDR2 SNEGSKA (reference sequence). Deletions cut 0 bases from V and 6 bases from J, with 16 bases between. CDR3 region: CSARDITPAGDTQYF. The CDR3 nucleotides read TGCAGTGCTAGAGATATTACCCCGGCAGGGGATACGCAGTATTTT.

The V gene is TRBV30, the J gene TRBJ1-4, with unresolved D. The germline CDR1 and CDR2 sequences are GTSNPN and SVGIG (reference sequence). The CDR3 covers 15 residues. The CDR3 sequence: CAIGPSEGPQAKLFF. CDR3 nucleotide sequence: TGTGCTATCGGCCCGTCCGAAGGACCCCAGGCCAAACTGTTTTTT.

The chain recombines TRBV7-9 with TRBJ1-4, with D possibly being TRBD1 (5 bases). This CDR3 is 13 amino acids long. V gave up 7 bases and J gave up 8 bases, with 14 bases separating them. Germline V gives CDR1 SEHNR, CDR2 FQNEAQ (reference sequence). The CDR3: CASMMGPQEKLFF. The CDR3 region has the DNA TGTGCCAGCATGATGGGGCCCCAGGAAAAACTGTTTTTT. The full variable domain, its missing parts supplied by reference TRBV7-9 and TRBJ1-4, is DTGVSQNPRHKITKRGQNVTFRCDPISEHNRLYWYRQTLGQGPEFLTYFQNEAQLEKSRLLSDRFSAERPKGSFSTLEIQRTEQGDSAMYLCASMMGPQEKLFFGSGTQLSVL.

The rearrangement links TRBV27 to TRBJ2-1; D possibly corresponds to TRBD2 (5 bases). CDR3 size: 14 residues. Germline lookup yields CDR1 MNHEY and CDR2 SMNVEV (reference sequence). The ends were cut back, 7 bases at V and 5 bases at J, with 15 bases in the middle. CDR3 DNA: TGTGCCAGCACCACGGGGTACCCCAACAATGAGCAGTTCTTC. It yields the protein CASTTGYPNNEQFF.

This clonotype was detected once. This sequence joins TRBV2 and TRBJ2-7; either TRBD1 or TRBD2 may supply D (5 bases each). CDR1 and CDR2 (germline): SNHLY, FYNNEI. The CDR3 is 16 amino acids. V lost 6 bases, J lost 6 bases, and 24 bases lay in between. The CDR3 spells CASSNVNSAARGEQYF. DNA for the CDR3: TGTGCCAGCAGCAACGTCAACAGCGCCGCGAGGGGCGAGCAGTACTTC.

V and J are TRBV6-5 and TRBJ1-2; no firm D call. CDR1 is MNHEY and CDR2 is SVGAGI in the germline V gene. Deletions cut 5 bases from V and 4 bases from J, with 17 bases between. The CDR3 spans 15 residues. CDR3 DNA sequence: TGTGCCAGCAGTACCCGGGTAGGGTTGGCCTATGGCTACACCTTC. This codes for CASSTRVGLAYGYTF.

This clonotype was found many times. J is TRBJ2-3 and V is TRBV5-1, with 14 bases fitting TRBD2. The CDR3 loop spans 19 amino acids. The germline gives CDR1 SGHRS, CDR2 YFSETQ. V dropped 4 bases and J dropped 3; count of bases not matched to a gene: 13. CDR3 coding DNA: TGCGCCAGCAGCGGCGGACTAGCGGGAGGAATGGCGGGGACAGATACGCAGTATTTT. Residues: CASSGGLAGGMAGTDTQYF.

J is TRBJ2-3 and V is TRBV6-2 or TRBV6-3, with D unresolved. The CDR3 has 14 residues. The V gene's germline CDR1 is MNHEY and CDR2 SVGEGT. V dropped 4 bases and J dropped 2 bases, with 10 bases sitting between them. The CDR3 loop is CASSSASLTDTQYF. CDR3 bases: TGTGCCAGCAGTTCTGCATCCCTCACAGATACGCAGTATTTT.

The chain is built from TRBV20-1 and TRBJ2-2; D is ambiguous. This CDR3 comprises 12 residues. Germline V gene sequence: CDR1 DFQATT, CDR2 SNEGSKA (reference sequence). Trimming shortened V by 3 bases and J by 3 bases, and 5 bases separated the two germline ends. The CDR3 sequence: CSASTDTGELFF. The CDR3, as DNA: TGCAGTGCTAGCACAGACACCGGGGAGCTGTTTTTT.

The chain combines TRBV4-1 with TRBJ2-3, with 7 bases aligning to TRBD1. CDR1 and CDR2 (germline): MGHRA, YSYEKL. The ends lost 4 bases at V and 3 bases at J; junction bases unmatched: 10. The CDR3 has 16 amino acids. CDR3 bases: TGCGCCAGCAGCCTGTCTGACAGGGAAGAAACAGATACGCAGTATTTT. Amino acid sequence: CASSLSDREETDTQYF.

The J gene is TRBJ2-2, the V gene TRBV24-1; D is uncertain. CDR1 is KGHDR and CDR2 is SFDVKD in the germline V gene. The CDR3 runs 11 residues. The germline V and J ends were trimmed by 5 bases and 6 bases, with 3 bases remaining between them. In nucleotides, the CDR3 is TGTGCCACCAGTGCCCCCGGGGAGCTGTTTTTT. Its translation is CATSAPGELFF.

V is TRBV9 and J is TRBJ2-2; 14 nucleotides line up with TRBD2. Trimming removed 3 bases from V and 1 base from J; junction bases left unmatched: 5. The germline V gene encodes CDR1 SGDLS and CDR2 YYNGEE. This CDR3 spans 18 amino acids. The CDR3 DNA is TGTGCCAGCAGCGGAGAAGGACTAGCGGGGGGGAACACCGGGGAGCTGTTTTTT. Amino acid sequence: CASSGEGLAGGNTGELFF.

The V and J genes are TRBV7-9 and TRBJ2-3; possibly TRBD1 or TRBD2 for D (6 bases each). CDR1 is SEHNR, CDR2 FQNEAQ, per germline (reference sequence). This CDR3 is built from 14 residues. Trimming took 5 bases from V and 6 from J, leaving 15 bases between them. The CDR3 DNA is TGTGCCAGCAGCCCACCTTGGAGGGGGGATACGCAGTATTTT. Encoded protein: CASSPPWRGDTQYF.

The J gene is TRBJ1-2, the V gene TRBV5-1, with TRBD1 identical over 8 bases. Germline CDR1 is SGHRS and CDR2 is YFSETQ. V trimming: 0 bases; J trimming: 8 bases; junction bases outside the gene matches: 6. The CDR3 is made up of 14 amino acids. CDR3 nucleotides: TGCGCCAGCAGCTTGGAGGCAGGGGGCGCGGGCTACACCTTC. Amino acid sequence: CASSLEAGGAGYTF.

This clonotype was counted ten times or more. This chain uses TRBV5-1 with TRBJ2-3, with unresolved D. Per germline, CDR1 SGHRS and CDR2 YFSETQ. Trimming took off 4 bases at V and 6 bases at J, with 12 bases between the two ends. This CDR3 has 13 residues. The CDR3 DNA reads TGCGCCAGCAGCGGGCTTTACGGGGATACGCAGTATTTT. Translation gives CASSGLYGDTQYF.

A few counts support this clonotype. The J gene is TRBJ2-7, the V gene TRBV20-1, with D tentatively TRBD2 (6 bases). The CDR3 sequence is 12 residues long. CDR1 is DFQATT and CDR2 is SNEGSKA in the germline V gene (reference sequence). The V end was cut by 8 bases, the J end by 3 bases, with 14 bases between. Here the CDR3 DNA reads TGCAGTCCCTCGGAGGGCCTCTACGAGCAGTACTTC. Residues: CSPSEGLYEQYF.

The gene calls are TRBV15 and TRBJ1-2, with D uncertain. This CDR3 contains 14 residues. The germline V and J ends were trimmed by 0 bases and 5 bases, with 10 bases remaining between them. The germline V gene has CDR1 LNHNV and CDR2 YYDKDF (reference sequence). CDR3 nucleotides: TGTGCCACCAGCAGAGATCACGGGAAGTATGGCTACACCTTC. Translation: CATSRDHGKYGYTF.